This T cell receptor (beta chain) was identified in a study of cytomegalovirus exposure and HLA in healthy donors. At the level of the study: The same platform as the approximately 670 first-cohort repertoires was used for the 120 validation repertoires, a later analysis reported. Study-level results: Accounts indicate the classifier identified cytomegalovirus status with strong specificity and sensitivity. Listed as cytomegalovirus-associated were about 160 TCR beta chains.

Points on this clone: Its specificity is unknown.

The assay was immunoSEQ multiplex PCR, and TCRdb's table has in-frame clones only and misses some. This sample carries about 140,000 clones, 94% of them seen once, and the ten largest clones take approximately 1.8%. This receptor was obtained from a man between 18 and 29 years old in good health and CMV-seropositive. The sequenced sample was PBMCs.

In DNA, the CDR3 is TGTGCCAGCAGCTTTGGACAGGTAATCACTGAAGCTTTCTTT. Its translation is CASSFGQVITEAFF. This chain joins TRBV5-8 and TRBJ1-1; 7 bases line up with TRBD1. With V trimmed by 2 bases and J by 4 bases, 5 bases remained unmatched. The germline CDR1 and CDR2 sequences are SGHTS and YDEGEE. The CDR3 consists of 14 residues.